This T cell receptor beta chain was recovered during a study of blood T cells in healthy people across ages. The CDR3 is made up of 13 amino acids. V was cut by 5 bases and J by 3 bases, with 9 bases left in between. From germline, CDR1 is SGHRS and CDR2 YFSETQ. A second PCR of about 7 to 12 cycles used a sample-barcoded 5' primer and a J-beta primer mix. TCRdb reanalysed the 5' RACE reads using MiXCR and keeps one entry per CDR3 protein. The data show around 800,000 distinct CDR3 sequences, approximately 65% seen once. What was sequenced was blood. The receptor was derived from a man aged 30-40 years in good health. J is TRBJ1-5 and V is TRBV5-1, with D possibly matching TRBD1 (5 bases). CDR3 in DNA: TGCGCCAGCAGAATGGGGGACAATCAGCCCCAGCATTTT. This translates into CASRMGDNQPQHF.